One sample yielded the 25 T cell receptor beta chains listed below, sequenced in a study of technical replicates of blood from several donors. The repertoire was sequenced with immunoSEQ multiplex PCR; TCRdb's copy has only in-frame clones and lacks some. The sample carries 60,000 to 90,000 clones, about 95% recorded once. The specimen was T cells isolated from PBMCs. Every receptor here comes from a human donor in good health.

The gene calls are TRBV2 and TRBJ2-5; D perhaps matches TRBD1 (6 bases). This CDR3 comprises 13 residues. V was trimmed by 5 bases and J by 4 bases, leaving 11 bases between them. CDR1 and CDR2 from the germline V gene are SNHLY and FYNNEI. CDR3 in amino acids: CASSWGLGETQYF. The CDR3 coding sequence is TGTGCCAGCAGTTGGGGGCTCGGAGAGACCCAGTACTTC. Filled out from reference TRBV2 and TRBJ2-5, the complete variable domain reads EPEVTQTPSHQVTQMGQEVILRCVPISNHLYFYWYRQILGQKVEFLVSFYNNEISEKSEIFDDQFSVERPDGSNFTLKIRSTKLEDSAMYFCASSWGLGETQYFGPGTRLLVL.

The V and J genes are TRBV10-1 and TRBJ2-5; TRBD1 aligns across 11 bases. The CDR3 consists of 14 residues. V gave up 9 bases and J gave up 6 bases; unmatched junction bases: 9. The germline V gene has CDR1 WNHNN and CDR2 SYGVQD (reference sequence). CDR3 coding DNA: TGCGCCAGTGAGGACAGGGGGCGAATGCAGACCCAGTACTTC. Residues: CASEDRGRMQTQYF.

The CDR3 DNA reads TGTGCCAGCAGCGCATACTCCTCTAGCGGGGGGGCAAAAGATACGCAGTATTTT. Translating gives CASSAYSSSGGAKDTQYF. The genes are TRBV9 and TRBJ2-3; 12 nucleotides agree with TRBD2. The CDR3 is 18 amino acids. J was trimmed by 5 bases and V by 3 bases; bases with no gene match: 13. Germline V gives CDR1 SGDLS, CDR2 YYNGEE.

The chain couples TRBV19 to TRBJ2-1; D is possibly TRBD1 (6 bases). Germline values: CDR1 LNHDA, CDR2 SQIVND (reference sequence). CDR3 size: 16 residues. V was clipped by 6 bases and J by 5 bases, with 20 bases between them. Written as DNA, the CDR3 is TGTGCCAGTAGAACTACGACAGGTTCGGGTGACAATGAGCAGTTCTTC. Residues: CASRTTTGSGDNEQFF.

This rearrangement joins TRBV6-4 to TRBJ2-3, with D perhaps TRBD1 (5 bases). There are 14 residues in the CDR3. V shed 4 bases and J shed 1 base, with 9 bases lying between them. CDR1 and CDR2 from the germline V gene are MRHNA and SNTAGT. The CDR3 spells CASSALQGTDTQYF. CDR3 nucleotide sequence: TGTGCCAGCAGTGCTTTACAGGGCACAGATACGCAGTATTTT.

This chain connects TRBV29-1 to TRBJ2-2; 9 bases are shared with TRBD2. Trimming removed 6 bases from V and 3 bases from J; junction bases left unmatched: 8. This CDR3 contains 15 residues. Germline V gene lookup returns CDR1 SQVTM and CDR2 ANQGSEA. The CDR3 nucleotides are TGCAGCGTCACCCGGCGGGAGGGGGACACCGGGGAGCTGTTTTTT. Its protein is CSVTRREGDTGELFF.

CDR3 in DNA: TGTGCCAGCAGCCCCTCAGGGGGATATGGCTACACCTTC. It translates to CASSPSGGYGYTF. The chain uses TRBV27 and TRBJ1-2; 7 positions agree with TRBD1. Germline values: CDR1 MNHEY, CDR2 SMNVEV (reference sequence). The V segment lost 6 bases and the J segment 5 bases; nucleotides outside the gene matches: 6. The CDR3 has 13 residues.

Comments on this clone: Additional DNA sequences in this sample encode the identical CDR3. The CDR3 here is CAWSVRGNQPQHF. The CDR3 nucleotides read TGTGCCTGGAGTGTGAGGGGCAATCAGCCCCAGCATTTT. The chain recombines TRBV30 with TRBJ1-5; D unresolved. Trimming stripped 0 bases from V and 2 bases from J, with 5 bases between. CDR1 is GTSNPN, CDR2 SVGIG, per germline (reference sequence). This CDR3 region has 13 residues.

This rearrangement joins TRBV4-1 to TRBJ2-7; possibly TRBD2 for D (5 bases). Germline assignment: CDR1 MGHRA and CDR2 YSYEKL. The V and J ends lost 1 base and 2 bases respectively, with 15 bases between them. The length of the CDR3 is 16 residues. As DNA, the CDR3 is TGCGCCAGCAGCCAAGGTTTGTCGGGGAACCCCTACGAGCAGTACTTC. It yields the protein CASSQGLSGNPYEQYF.

On this clone: The limits of the CDR3 on the DNA are not certain, so only TCRdb's listed CDR3 is given. The J gene is TRBJ2-7, the V gene TRBV21-1; the DNA was not compared with TRBD1, the D call given in the table. TRBV21-1 is flagged as a pseudogene. Ends included, the CDR3 has 16 residues. CDR3 protein: CASSKVGQGSRYEQYF.

This chain joins TRBV19 and TRBJ1-1; D gene unclear. The CDR3 runs to 12 residues. Germline CDR1 is LNHDA and CDR2 is SQIVND (reference sequence). V gave up 3 bases and J gave up 8 bases, with 10 bases separating them. CDR3 bases: TGTGCCAGTAGTATGTCGGGAAGGGAAGCTTTCTTT. Translation gives CASSMSGREAFF.

In this sample, this clone turned up a few times. V gene TRBV6-5 combines with J gene TRBJ1-5; TRBD1 agrees at 10 bases. Trimming at V came to 6 bases and at J to 4 bases, leaving 6 bases not matched to a gene. Germline values: CDR1 MNHEY, CDR2 SVGAGI. This CDR3 has 15 residues. CDR3 in DNA: TGTGCCAGCAGGACAGGGGGCGCTCGGAATCAGCCCCAGCATTTT. Amino acids: CASRTGGARNQPQHF.

The chain carries TRBV29-1 and TRBJ1-1, with D unresolved. CDR1 SQVTM and CDR2 ANQGSEA come from the germline V gene. V gave up 7 bases and J gave up 6 bases, with 15 bases separating them. The CDR3 totals 12 residues. The CDR3 DNA reads as TGCAGCGACAAGGTGGGTAGCCCTGAAGCTTTCTTT. Translating it yields CSDKVGSPEAFF.

The V call is TRBV30, the J call TRBJ2-5; TRBD1 matches 11 bases. CDR1 and CDR2 from the germline V gene are GTSNPN and SVGIG (reference sequence). The CDR3 loop spans 12 amino acids. After removal of 5 bases from V and 7 bases from J, the junction contained 3 bases not matched to a gene. Here the CDR3 reads CAWGGQGVTQYF. Here the CDR3 DNA reads TGTGCCTGGGGGGGACAGGGGGTGACCCAGTACTTC.

The chain carries TRBV6-5 and TRBJ2-5, with 10 positions matching TRBD1. The CDR3 covers 14 residues. V trimming: 5 bases; J trimming: 5 bases; junction bases outside the gene matches: 5. Germline V CDR1 and CDR2: MNHEY, SVGAGI. The CDR3, as DNA: TGTGCCAGCAGTACAGACAGGGGGCGCGAGACCCAGTACTTC. This translates into CASSTDRGRETQYF.

This clone is a singleton in its sample. This rearrangement joins TRBV9 to TRBJ1-2; D not certain. Germline V gene data show CDR1 as SGDLS and CDR2 as YYNGEE. The CDR3 extends over 16 amino acids. Trimming stripped 0 bases from V and 6 bases from J, with 18 bases between. CDR3: CASSVDIGGSDDGYTF. In DNA, the CDR3 is TGTGCCAGCAGCGTAGATATTGGAGGGAGTGACGATGGCTACACCTTC.

V gene TRBV7-9 combines with J gene TRBJ2-1; TRBD1 might be the D (6 bases). Germline loops: CDR1 SEHNR, CDR2 FQNEAQ (reference sequence). The CDR3 is 12 residues long. With 1 base removed from V and 12 bases from J, the gap between germline ends came to 10 bases. The CDR3 DNA follows: TGTGCCAGCAGCTTAGTACAGGGATGGCAGTTCTTC. As protein: CASSLVQGWQFF.

This chain uses TRBV5-1 with TRBJ1-1; D may be TRBD1 (5 bases). This CDR3 is 16 amino acids long. Trimming took off 0 bases at V and 2 bases at J, with 14 bases between the two ends. Germline CDR1 SGHRS, CDR2 YFSETQ. As DNA, the CDR3 is TGCGCCAGCAGCTTGGAACCAGGGTTACTTAACACTGAAGCTTTCTTT. This codes for CASSLEPGLLNTEAFF.

The rearrangement joins TRBV9 to TRBJ2-1, with 8 positions matching TRBD2. The CDR3 runs 16 residues. Germline CDR1 is SGDLS and CDR2 is YYNGEE. The junction had 7 bases not matched to a gene; V was cut back by 0 bases and J by 5 bases. The chain's CDR3 is CASSVVGGLGDNEQFF. The DNA of the CDR3 is TGTGCCAGCAGCGTAGTTGGGGGACTAGGCGACAATGAGCAGTTCTTC.

The sample holds a few counts of this clone. The V gene is TRBV14, the J gene TRBJ2-2; 8 nucleotides line up with TRBD2. The length of the CDR3 is 18 residues. Germline-derived CDR1 and CDR2 are SGHDN and FVKESK. Trimming took 1 base from V and 3 from J; bases not matched to a gene: 10. The CDR3, as DNA: TGTGCCAGCAGCCAAGTCAGGAGAGGACTAGCATACACCGGGGAGCTGTTTTTT. It is translated as CASSQVRRGLAYTGELFF.

This chain uses TRBV4-1 with TRBJ2-7; 8 bases line up with TRBD2. The germline V gene has CDR1 MGHRA and CDR2 YSYEKL. After removal of 0 bases from V and 2 bases from J, the junction contained 6 bases not matched to a gene. The CDR3 loop spans 16 amino acids. The CDR3 bases are TGCGCCAGCAGCCAAGAGGCTAGCGGGTATACCTACGAGCAGTACTTC. Translating gives CASSQEASGYTYEQYF.

This sequence joins TRBV2 and TRBJ1-1, with D unresolved. CDR1 is SNHLY and CDR2 is FYNNEI in the germline V gene. This CDR3 is built from 14 residues. The V end was cut by 1 base, the J end by 0 bases, with 6 bases between. The CDR3 DNA sequence: TGTGCCAGCAGTGAAGGGCACCTGAACACTGAAGCTTTCTTT. Its translation: CASSEGHLNTEAFF.

The CDR3 loop reads CASSLWREKLFF. CDR3 DNA: TGTGCCAGCAGTTTGTGGCGGGAAAAACTGTTTTTT. The chain joins TRBV6-1 to TRBJ1-4; D call uncertain. Trimming pared 5 bases from V and 8 bases from J, leaving 9 bases between. The V gene's germline CDR1 is MNHNS and CDR2 SASEGT. The CDR3 is 12 residues long.

The chain carries TRBV19 and TRBJ2-3, with 11 bases identical to TRBD1. With 9 bases clipped from V and 0 bases from J, the junction kept 14 bases outside the gene matches. There are 18 residues in the CDR3. Germline V lookup: CDR1 LNHDA, CDR2 SQIVND (reference sequence). The CDR3 spells CASSRDRGNSFSTDTQYF. DNA for the CDR3: TGTGCCAGCTCCCGGGACAGGGGGAATTCCTTTAGCACAGATACGCAGTATTTT.

The rearrangement links TRBV5-1 to TRBJ2-4; TRBD2 aligns across 10 bases. The germline V gene encodes CDR1 SGHRS and CDR2 YFSETQ. The CDR3 contains 14 residues. Trimming removed 4 bases from V and 5 bases from J; junction bases left unmatched: 3. The CDR3 DNA sequence: TGCGCCAGCAGCCCCGGGACTAGCGAAAACATTCAGTACTTC. Amino acid sequence: CASSPGTSENIQYF.